This is a list of T cell receptor beta chains from one sample in a study of T cell changes during pregnancy in multiple sclerosis. Produced via immunoSEQ multiplex PCR; TCRdb's table is partial and in-frame only. Of about 30,000 clones in the sample, around nine tenths were seen once. This material consisted of CD8+ T cells from peripheral blood mononuclear cells, taken in the second trimester of pregnancy. All receptors derive from a female donor with multiple sclerosis, enrolled in a pregnancy study. Both conserved end residues are part of each CDR3. D genes are given only for firm matches. The listing skips clone size in some rows; elsewhere it reads once, few, many or a size class.

size	length	V	J	D	DNA	CDR3
NA	14	TRBV7-9	TRBJ1-1	NA	TGTGCCAGCAGCACTTGGTACTCGAACACTGAAGCTTTCTTT	CASSTWYSNTEAFF
NA	15	TRBV28	TRBJ2-7	NA	TGTGCCAGCAGCTCTATAAAAGGGGTGGAATACGAGCAGTACTTC	CASSSIKGVEYEQYF
NA	15	TRBV14	TRBJ2-1	NA	TGTGCCAGCAGCCCCTCTGGGCCATCTTTAAATGAGCAGTTCTTC	CASSPSGPSLNEQFF
NA	15	TRBV11-3	TRBJ2-1	NA	TGTGCCAGCAGCTTGCCCCGCCAGGGAATCAATGAGCAGTTCTTC	CASSLPRQGINEQFF
NA	16	TRBV7-9	TRBJ2-2	NA	TGTGCCAGCAGCTCCTGGGCGGGGTCGAACACCGGGGAGCTGTTTTTT	CASSSWAGSNTGELFF
once	16	TRBV28	TRBJ2-2	TRBD2	TGTGCCAGCAGTTACCGGGCTAGCGGGCGGACCGGGGAGCTGTTTTTT	CASSYRASGRTGELFF
once	15	TRBV5-1	TRBJ2-1	TRBD1	TGCGCCAGCAGCTGGAGACAGGGTCATAGCTATGAGCAGTTCTTC	CASSWRQGHSYEQFF
NA	16	TRBV5-6	TRBJ2-5	TRBD2	TGTGCCAGCAGCTTGGCCCTAGCGGGAGGGAGAGAGACCCAGTACTTC	CASSLALAGGRETQYF
NA	13	TRBV27	TRBJ1-4	NA	TGTGCCAGCAGTTTATACAGGGAGGAAAAACTGTTTTTT	CASSLYREEKLFF
NA	16	TRBV5-6	TRBJ1-2	NA	TGTGCCAGCAGTCCCACGGGGGGACAAAATCTCTATGGCTACACCTTC	CASSPTGGQNLYGYTF
NA	13	TRBV28	TRBJ2-7	TRBD2	TGTGCCAGCACGGTGGTTGCGCGGGGGGAGCAGTACTTC	CASTVVARGEQYF
NA	14	TRBV4-1	TRBJ2-4	TRBD1	TGCGCCAGCAGCCAACAGGGGGCGTTGGACATTCAGTACTTC	CASSQQGALDIQYF
NA	15	TRBV5-4	TRBJ2-7	TRBD1	TGTGCCAGCAGCTTGGATGGGACAGGGCTGTACGAGCAGTACTTC	CASSLDGTGLYEQYF
NA	15	TRBV27	TRBJ1-2	NA	TGTGCCAGCACCACCCTGGAAGGGGCCCACTATGGCTACACCTTC	CASTTLEGAHYGYTF
NA	16	TRBV28	TRBJ2-2	NA	TGTGCCAGCAGCCGAACTGAGACAGCGAACACCGGGGAGCTGTTTTTT	CASSRTETANTGELFF
NA	13	TRBV18	TRBJ1-1	NA	TGTGCCAGCTCACCTCCAATGAACACTGAAGCTTTCTTT	CASSPPMNTEAFF
NA	15	TRBV27	TRBJ2-1	TRBD2	TGTGCCAGCAGTCCACTAGCGGGAGGGCAAAATGAGCAGTTCTTC	CASSPLAGGQNEQFF
NA	14	TRBV5-6	TRBJ2-1	NA	TGTGCCAGCAGCTTGACAAGCTCCTACAATGAGCAGTTCTTC	CASSLTSSYNEQFF
once	18	TRBV2	TRBJ1-5	NA	TGTGCCAGCAGTGAAAATCCCCCGTGGGGCAGCCTCAATCAGCCCCAGCATTTT	CASSENPPWGSLNQPQHF
NA	15	TRBV18	TRBJ1-2	TRBD1	TGTGCCAGCTCACCAGCCGGGACAGGGATCGATGGCTACACCTTC	CASSPAGTGIDGYTF
NA	17	TRBV7-9	TRBJ2-5	TRBD2	TGTGCCAGCAGCAAGTGGTCTAGCGGGAGGGGTGGAGAGACCCAGTACTTC	CASSKWSSGRGGETQYF
NA	15	TRBV28	TRBJ2-5	TRBD2	TGTGCCAGCAGCCACCGACTAGCGGAACAAGAGACCCAGTACTTC	CASSHRLAEQETQYF
NA	14	TRBV5-1	TRBJ2-7	NA	TGCGCCAGCAGCGTACAGGATGGGTCTTACGAGCAGTACTTC	CASSVQDGSYEQYF
NA	12	TRBV29-1	TRBJ2-1	NA	TGCAGCGTTGTCCAGCGGATGGATGAGCAGTTCTTC	CSVVQRMDEQFF
NA	15	TRBV5-1	TRBJ1-1	NA	TGCGCCAGCAGCCTCGGGGGACCCGGGAACACTGAAGCTTTCTTT	CASSLGGPGNTEAFF
NA	16	TRBV7-9	TRBJ2-3	TRBD1	TGTGCCAGCAGCGCGGGACAGGGGGAAGTATCAGATACGCAGTATTTT	CASSAGQGEVSDTQYF
NA	15	TRBV6-5	TRBJ2-3	NA	TGTGCCAGCAGTTCCTATTCCTATCGAGAAGATACGCAGTATTTT	CASSSYSYREDTQYF
NA	15	TRBV28	TRBJ1-1	NA	TGTGCCAGCAGCCCTAGGGGGTACATGAACACTGAAGCTTTCTTT	CASSPRGYMNTEAFF
once	15	TRBV11-2	TRBJ2-5	NA	TGTGCCAGCAGCCTCGGACCCTCGGGGCAAGAGACCCAGTACTTC	CASSLGPSGQETQYF
NA	14	TRBV6-5	TRBJ2-2	NA	TGTGCCAGCAGTCCCGGAGGCGACACCGGGGAGCTGTTTTTT	CASSPGGDTGELFF
NA	15	TRBV6-1	TRBJ2-1	TRBD2	TGTGCCAGCAGTGAGGCGGGAGGCTCCTACAATGAGCAGTTCTTC	CASSEAGGSYNEQFF
NA	15	TRBV13	TRBJ2-1	TRBD2	TGTGCCAGCAGGCGTACTAGCGGCGCCTACAATGAGCAGTTCTTC	CASRRTSGAYNEQFF
NA	15	TRBV7-2	TRBJ1-3	NA	TGTGCCAGCAGCTTAGCGGGGAGCTCTGGAAACACCATATATTTT	CASSLAGSSGNTIYF
NA	17	TRBV27	TRBJ2-7	TRBD2	TGTGCCAGCAGTATCGGCTTCGGACTAGCGGAATTCTACGAGCAGTACTTC	CASSIGFGLAEFYEQYF
NA	12	TRBV18	TRBJ2-7	NA	TGTGCCAGCTCACCGAGAGCCTACGAGCAGTACTTC	CASSPRAYEQYF
NA	15	TRBV7-2	TRBJ1-1	NA	TGTGCCAGCAGCTCCCGGCCCCGGGGGTCGACTGAAGCTTTCTTT	CASSSRPRGSTEAFF
NA	15	TRBV7-9	TRBJ1-5	TRBD1	TGTGCCAGCAGCCGGGGACAGGGATATGAGCAGCCCCAGCATTTT	CASSRGQGYEQPQHF